What follows is one T cell receptor beta chain and its context. Antigen specificity is unknown. Healthy bone marrow donors supplied every sample. Vbeta (60) and Jbeta (13) primers were used in the PCR. The data were produced by immunoSEQ multiplex PCR, yet TCRdb's version contains in-frame clones alone and is incomplete. The table records some 220,000 clones, approximately 85% of them present only once. The data are from a study of cytomegalovirus exposure and HLA in healthy donors. Study summary: An early release of data contained approximately 80 million unique TCRs, which came from HLA-typed donors.

CDR1 is SGHRS and CDR2 is YFSETQ in the germline V gene. The CDR3 has 16 amino acids. The V end was cut by 0 bases, the J end by 4 bases, with 16 bases between. General study findings and limits: The study labeled fewer than 200 TCR beta chains cytomegalovirus-associated. In a later analysis, productive TCRs from donors in an Asian-associated ancestry cluster reportedly carried fewer N-insertions than the cohort mean.

The TCR comes from a girl aged 2-9 years in good health and CMV-seronegative. What was sequenced was PBMCs. J is TRBJ1-1 and V is TRBV5-1; D ambiguous. The CDR3 DNA follows: TGCGCCAGCAGCTTGGAACTCGAGCCGCGAGGCACTGAAGCTTTCTTT. Translating gives CASSLELEPRGTEAFF.